This is a list of T cell receptor beta chains from one sample in a study of T cell changes during pregnancy in multiple sclerosis. The repertoire was sequenced with immunoSEQ multiplex PCR; TCRdb's copy has only in-frame clones and lacks some. This table holds about 50,000 clones, roughly 91% found once. The sequencing used CD4+ T cells from peripheral blood mononuclear cells, collected in the second trimester of pregnancy. The receptors here all came from a female donor with multiple sclerosis, enrolled in a pregnancy study. The CDR3 runs from the conserved cysteine through the conserved F or W. Each record gives: V gene, D gene, J gene, clone size, CDR3 protein. A D gene is named only where the DNA matches it firmly. Rows give clone size only sometimes, using once, few, many, or a class for an expanded clone.

TRBV5-1	NA	TRBJ1-6	NA	CASSLDYGGGSNSPLHF
TRBV7-3	TRBD2	TRBJ2-1	NA	CASSPGSGGEGEQFF
TRBV5-6	NA	TRBJ1-2	NA	CASSLIRLQDNYGYTF
TRBV7-3	NA	TRBJ1-1	NA	CASSLGHSARNTEAFF
TRBV7-7	TRBD1	TRBJ2-5	once	CASSSGYGQGVETQYF
TRBV7-9	TRBD2	TRBJ2-1	NA	CASSSKRGGLNEQFF
TRBV27	NA	TRBJ1-2	once	CASSPNSYGYTF
TRBV2	TRBD1	TRBJ2-5	NA	CASGQGTGETQYF
TRBV5-4	TRBD1	TRBJ1-2	NA	CASSFVTGGDNYGYTF
TRBV2	TRBD2	TRBJ2-5	NA	CASSRGGRGPAFQETQYF
TRBV7-9	NA	TRBJ2-1	NA	CASSLRREYNEQFF
TRBV19	TRBD1	TRBJ1-2	once	CASSMGQGEGGYTF
TRBV4-1	NA	TRBJ2-5	NA	CASSRSGDETQYF
TRBV6-1	TRBD1	TRBJ2-7	NA	CASSETAGTGGRGEQYF
TRBV7-6	TRBD2	TRBJ2-6	NA	CASSLVAGGSGANVLTF
TRBV7-2	NA	TRBJ2-1	NA	CASSLGVVGANEQFF
TRBV6-6	NA	TRBJ2-1	once	CASGRQGAYNEQFF
TRBV27	TRBD1	TRBJ2-3	NA	CASSWGTGIINTQYF
TRBV11-1	TRBD1	TRBJ1-6	NA	CASSPRTGISPLHF
TRBV6-1	NA	TRBJ2-7	NA	CAIHRGKRNEQYF
TRBV28	NA	TRBJ1-6	NA	CASSRGNSPLHF
TRBV15	NA	TRBJ2-2	NA	CATSRAMTENTGELFF
TRBV7-9	TRBD2	TRBJ2-1	once	CASSLQRGGYEQFF
TRBV5-5	NA	TRBJ2-3	NA	CASSGGVPDTQYF
TRBV4-1	NA	TRBJ1-2	NA	CASSPPGGSNYGYTF
TRBV2	NA	TRBJ2-5	NA	CASSTMTGPMETQYF
TRBV27	NA	TRBJ2-7	NA	CASTLQGSNEQYF
TRBV9	NA	TRBJ1-2	few	CASSVAPTANYGYTF
TRBV9	TRBD1	TRBJ2-5	NA	CASSPRTGDREETQYF
TRBV25-1	TRBD1	TRBJ2-7	NA	CASSDPWDRGEQYF
TRBV6-5	NA	TRBJ2-7	NA	CASSRRGFHEQYF
TRBV2	NA	TRBJ1-1	NA	CASTESTGTEAFF
TRBV11-2	TRBD2	TRBJ2-2	once	CASSFARGGRSTGELFF
TRBV19	TRBD1	TRBJ2-1	NA	CASSRPLTGRNEQFF
TRBV5-4	TRBD1	TRBJ1-1	NA	CASSLGTGGMNTEAFF
TRBV4-1	TRBD1	TRBJ1-2	NA	CASSPDDRGMYGYTF
TRBV6-5	TRBD1	TRBJ1-4	NA	CASRRQGDDEKLFF
TRBV6-5	NA	TRBJ2-3	NA	CASRRPTGPDTQYF
TRBV5-5	TRBD2	TRBJ2-2	NA	CASSILAGGELFF
TRBV6-5	TRBD1	TRBJ1-6	NA	CASRHGTVHNSPLHF
TRBV12-5	NA	TRBJ1-5	NA	CASPSWGDSNQPQHF
TRBV2	NA	TRBJ1-5	NA	CASSEGRYSNQPQHF
TRBV11-2	TRBD2	TRBJ2-5	NA	CASSGLAGWETQYF
TRBV5-1	TRBD1	TRBJ1-1	few	CASGTGVPPFEAFF
TRBV6-6	TRBD2	TRBJ2-3	NA	CASSYFGGGADTQYF
TRBV19	TRBD1	TRBJ1-2	NA	CASSIDRGDGCTF
TRBV10-1	TRBD2	TRBJ2-3	once	CASSKAGGNTDTQYF
TRBV11-2	NA	TRBJ1-6	NA	CASSLDGYHSPLHF